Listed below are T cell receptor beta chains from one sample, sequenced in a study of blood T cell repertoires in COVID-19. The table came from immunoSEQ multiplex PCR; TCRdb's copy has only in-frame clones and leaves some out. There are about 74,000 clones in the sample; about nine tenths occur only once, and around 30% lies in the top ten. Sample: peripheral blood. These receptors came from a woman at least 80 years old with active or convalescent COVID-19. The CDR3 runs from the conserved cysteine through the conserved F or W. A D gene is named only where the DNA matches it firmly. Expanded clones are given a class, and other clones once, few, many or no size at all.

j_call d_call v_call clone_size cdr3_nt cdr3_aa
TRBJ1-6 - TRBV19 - TGTGCCAGCCGGGCCTATAATTCACCCCTCCACTTT CASRAYNSPLHF
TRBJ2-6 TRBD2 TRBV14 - TGTGCCAGCAGCCAAGTAGCCGGGGGGGTAGTTGGGGCCAACGTCCTGACTTTC CASSQVAGGVVGANVLTF
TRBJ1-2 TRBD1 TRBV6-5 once TGTGCCAGCAGCCTAACCGGGACAGGGTATGGCTACACCTTC CASSLTGTGYGYTF
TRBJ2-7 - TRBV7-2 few TGTGCCAGCACCCCTAATAGGGGAATCCACGAGCAGTACTTC CASTPNRGIHEQYF
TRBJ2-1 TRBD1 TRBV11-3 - TGTGCCAGCAGCTTAGTGGCAGGGGGCAGCTACAATGAGCAGTTCTTC CASSLVAGGSYNEQFF
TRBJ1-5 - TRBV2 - TGTGCCAGCACGACAGGCAATCAGCCCCAGCATTTT CASTTGNQPQHF
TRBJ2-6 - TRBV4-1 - TGCGCCAGCAGCCACAGCTCTGGGGCCAACGTCCTGACTTTC CASSHSSGANVLTF
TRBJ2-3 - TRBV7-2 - TGTGCCAGCAGCTTAGCGCAGTCTGGAGATACGCAGTATTTT CASSLAQSGDTQYF
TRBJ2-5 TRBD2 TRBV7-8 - TGTGCCAGCCGCAAAGTGCGGGGGGGGTTAAAAGAGACCCAGTACTTC CASRKVRGGLKETQYF
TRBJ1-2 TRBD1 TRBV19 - TGTGCCAGCAGGGACAGTACCTCTCTGGATGGCTACACCTTC CASRDSTSLDGYTF
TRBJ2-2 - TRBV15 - TGTGCCACCAGCAGCCCATTCGGAGGGGCTGCCACCGGGGAGCTGTTTTTT CATSSPFGGAATGELFF
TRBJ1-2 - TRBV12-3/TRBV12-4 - TGTGCCAGCAGTTTTCGGTTCTATGGCTACACCTTC CASSFRFYGYTF
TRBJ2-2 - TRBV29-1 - TGCAGCGTGCTGACAGGAGCTCCAACGAACACCGGGGAGCTGTTTTTT CSVLTGAPTNTGELFF
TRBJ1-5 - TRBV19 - TGTGCCAGTAGCCCCACAGGGAGGGGTGATCAGCCCCAGCATTTT CASSPTGRGDQPQHF
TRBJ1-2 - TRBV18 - TGTGCCAGCTCACCAGGGACTGAATATGGCTACACCTTC CASSPGTEYGYTF
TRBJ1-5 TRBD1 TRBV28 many TGTGCCAGCAGTCCCGCACAGGGGGTTGCCACATATAGCAATCAGCCCCAGCATTTT CASSPAQGVATYSNQPQHF
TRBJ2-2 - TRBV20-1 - TGCAGTGCTAGTACGACAGTGTCCTCCGGGGAGCTGTTTTTT CSASTTVSSGELFF
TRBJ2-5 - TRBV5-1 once TGCGCCAGCAGCTTGGGCTCTAGGGGAGAGACCCAGTACTTC CASSLGSRGETQYF
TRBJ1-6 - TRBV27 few TGTGCCAGCAGTTTCTTCAATTCACCCCTCCACTTT CASSFFNSPLHF
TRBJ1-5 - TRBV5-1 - TGCGCCAGCAGCTTGGCCCCGGGACAGCCCCAGCATTTT CASSLAPGQPQHF
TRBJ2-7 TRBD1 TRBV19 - TGTGCCAGTAGTTATTCCAGGGGGCACTACGAGCAGTACTTC CASSYSRGHYEQYF
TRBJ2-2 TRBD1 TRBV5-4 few TGTGCCAGCAGCGTGACAGGGGGCGCTTCCACCGGGGAGCTGTTTTTT CASSVTGGASTGELFF
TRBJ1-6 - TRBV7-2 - TGTGCCAGCAGTAAAGAGGGACAAAGCTCCTATAATTCACCCCTCCACTTT CASSKEGQSSYNSPLHF
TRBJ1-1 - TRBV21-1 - TGTGCCAGCGGTCGGGACAGGGTTAATGGCACTGAAGCTTTCTTT CASGRDRVNGTEAFF
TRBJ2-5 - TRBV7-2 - TGTGCCAGCAGCTTAGCGGGGACAATCCAAGAGACCCAGTACTTC CASSLAGTIQETQYF
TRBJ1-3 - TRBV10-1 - TGCGCCAGCAGCCCCGGGAGCTCTGGAAACACCATATATTTT CASSPGSSGNTIYF
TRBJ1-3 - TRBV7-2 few TGTGCCAGCAGCACCTATACTGGAAACACCATATATTTT CASSTYTGNTIYF
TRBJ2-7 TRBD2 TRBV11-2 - TGTGCCAGCAGCCTACTAGCGGGGGGAATATACGAGCAGTACTTC CASSLLAGGIYEQYF
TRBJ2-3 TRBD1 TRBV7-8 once TGTGCCAGCAGCTCGGACAGGGCAGATACGCAGTATTTT CASSSDRADTQYF
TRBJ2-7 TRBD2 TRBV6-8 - TGTGCCAGCACTCCAAGGGCTAGCGGGGGGGGACCCTACGAGCAGTACTTC CASTPRASGGGPYEQYF
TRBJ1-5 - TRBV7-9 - TGTGCCAGTGGAGTAGTCGGGAACAATCAGCCCCAGCATTTT CASGVVGNNQPQHF
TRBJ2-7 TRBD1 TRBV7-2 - TGTGCCAGCAGGACCGGGACAGCCACCTCCTACGAGCAGTACTTC CASRTGTATSYEQYF
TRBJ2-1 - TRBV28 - TGTGCCAGCAGGGTGACTAGAGCCTCCTACAATGAGCAGTTCTTC CASRVTRASYNEQFF
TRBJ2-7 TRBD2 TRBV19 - TGTGCCAGTAGTACCACCGGACTAGCGGGGGGGCGCAACGAGCAGTACTTC CASSTTGLAGGRNEQYF
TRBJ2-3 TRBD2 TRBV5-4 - TGTGCCAGCAGCCGAAGCGGGGGGGCCCCAGATACGCAGTATTTT CASSRSGGAPDTQYF
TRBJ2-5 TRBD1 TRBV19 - TGTGCCAGTAGTATTACAGGGGTGGAGACCCAGTACTTC CASSITGVETQYF
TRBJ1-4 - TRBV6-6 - TGTGCCAGCAGTGAGGGGGCAACTAATGAAAAACTGTTTTTT CASSEGATNEKLFF
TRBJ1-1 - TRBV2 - TGTGCCAGCCTCGGGTCAGAAGCTTTCTTT CASLGSEAFF
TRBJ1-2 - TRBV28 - TGTGCCAGCACCCGAGAGTTTCCCTATGGCTACACCTTC CASTREFPYGYTF
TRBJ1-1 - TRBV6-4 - TGTGCCAGCAGTCTAACGGGGAGGAACACTGAAGCTTTCTTT CASSLTGRNTEAFF
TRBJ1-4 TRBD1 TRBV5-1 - TGCGCCAGCAGCTTGGAAGGACAGGGGATAGGAAAACTGTTTTTT CASSLEGQGIGKLFF
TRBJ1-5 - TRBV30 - TGTGCCTGGGCCGACAGGTACAATCAGCCCCAGCATTTT CAWADRYNQPQHF
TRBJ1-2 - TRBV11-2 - TGTGCCAGCAGCTCCGGGCAGGGAAACTATGGCTACACCTTC CASSSGQGNYGYTF
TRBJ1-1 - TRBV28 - TGTGCCAGCAGTTTCTGGAGACAGCTAATGAACACTGAAGCTTTCTTT CASSFWRQLMNTEAFF
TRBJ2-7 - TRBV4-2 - TGTGCCAGCAGCCAATCGTACGAGCAGTACTTC CASSQSYEQYF
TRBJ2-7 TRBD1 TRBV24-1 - TGTGCCACCAGTGATCCGCGACAGGGGGGCTACGAGCAGTACTTC CATSDPRQGGYEQYF
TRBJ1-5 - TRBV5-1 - TGCGCCAGCAGCCCGGGGGGGGAGCAGCCCCAGCATTTT CASSPGGEQPQHF
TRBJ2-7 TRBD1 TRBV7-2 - TGTGCCAGCAGCTTCCGGGACAGGTACGAGCAGTACTTC CASSFRDRYEQYF
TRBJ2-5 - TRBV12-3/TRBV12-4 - TGTGCCAGCAGTGAACAGAGACAAGAGACCCAGTACTTC CASSEQRQETQYF
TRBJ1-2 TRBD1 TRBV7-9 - TGTGCCAGCAGCGTAATCCCCAGGACAGGGAAGGGCTACACCTTC CASSVIPRTGKGYTF
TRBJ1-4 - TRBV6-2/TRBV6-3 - TGTGCCAGCAGTTACGGGGGGGCGGCTAATGAAAAACTGTTTTTT CASSYGGAANEKLFF
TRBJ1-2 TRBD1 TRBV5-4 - TGTGCCAGCAGCATACGGACAGGGCGGTATGGCTACACCTTC CASSIRTGRYGYTF
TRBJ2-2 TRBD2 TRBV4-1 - TGCGCCAGCATCGGGGGAGGGACCGGGGAGCTGTTTTTT CASIGGGTGELFF